This TCR beta chain derives from a study of beta chain features in type 1 diabetes listed by TCRdb under 2018. Turning to the overall study: Patients and healthy donors did not differ in mean age, gender distribution, total cell number or subset yield. Whereas all 30 or so donors provided naive and central memory subsets, regulatory and stem cell-like memory subsets were isolated from just 8 patients and roughly eight healthy donors. Across all samples, around 99 million sorted cells were examined, and cell number per subset correlated strongly with RNA yield. The study compared TCRB repertoires of sorted circulating CD4+ T cell subsets between recently diagnosed type 1 diabetes patients and matched healthy donors.

Deletion took 4 bases off V and 5 bases off J, with a span of 22 bases between the germline ends. The CDR3 runs 17 amino acids, cysteine and phenylalanine included. Of all the DNA, just the CDR3 is kept, 51 bases in frame from base 1. Per the germline V gene, MGHRA is the CDR1 and YSYEKL is the CDR2. Paper-wide results and their limitations: At VDJ recombination sites, patients with type 1 diabetes made fewer insertions and deleted more nucleotides, a pattern implying thymic rearrangement abnormalities. Because cDNA rather than genomic DNA was sequenced, highly expressing activated cells could have been over-represented, although no difference in activation and CD3 levels was found between groups. Naive, central memory and regulatory TCRB repertoires appeared to be more alike among patients than among healthy donors. A moderate but significant shortening of TCRB CDR3 length was observed in type 1 diabetes patients in all four CD4+ subsets. PCR may preferentially amplify shorter templates, but because patient and control samples were amplified and corrected together, any resulting skew would affect both groups equally. HLA sub-analyses involved small numbers of individuals, so any influence of HLA type on TCRB rearrangement remained unresolved.

The entire amount of isolated RNA was reverse transcribed using the High Capacity cDNA Reverse Transcription Kit, so the sequenced TCRB transcripts were expressed ones. Naive, central memory and regulatory T cell samples underwent deep immunoSEQ sequencing, averaging approximately 3.3 million total reads per sample. Sorted cells were lysed in RLT buffer and RNA was extracted with DNase-treated RNeasy Micro or Mini kits, depending on cell number. Each cell subset was processed on its own to prevent cross-contamination, while patient and healthy donor samples were processed together. TCRB sequences were amplified from cDNA with the immunoSEQ multiplex PCR, producing 87-bp fragments spanning the CDR3 region. Sequencing of the amplicons was performed on the Illumina HiSeq platform. The study's own analysis went as follows. PCR bias was computationally corrected using synthetic template baselines, reads within Hamming distance 2 were collapsed, and singletons that could not be merged were discarded. Reads were aligned against IMGT to assign V, D and J genes, CDR3 length and insertions or deletions at six rearrangement sites. Within each subset, clonotype counts were normalized to the number of sorted cells before true diversity and Gini coefficients were calculated with the tcR R package. Repertoire sharing was quantified using the overlap coefficient calculated on TCRB nucleotide sequences. Out-of-frame TCRB sequences from naive cells were analyzed as a proxy for the pre-selection repertoire. The source is immuneACCESS, and TCRdb retained only in-frame sequences with V and J called. Part of the clones is not carried over; for the studies checked, unresolved V genes explain less than half of this, and the remainder is unexplained. From that table come the V and J calls and clone size; the DNA was used to work out D and trimming. Recorded for this sample are roughly 330,000 clones; around an eighth of them occurred a single time. The top ten clonotypes cover roughly 0.015% of the sample.

Each donor gave one peripheral blood draw, around 100 mL on average, collected into heparinised tubes. A BD FACSAria II was used to sort naive, central memory, regulatory and stem cell-like memory CD4+ T cells with a panel that included CD45RO, CCR7, CD25, CD127, CD95 and CD27. All sorted populations exceeded 95% purity. Right away, PBMCs were isolated by Lymphoprep density gradient centrifugation and were stained directly, with no culture step. Samples were stained and sorted in pairs, with one healthy donor and one patient per experiment, so that batch effects were minimized. As for this clone: Its antigen is currently not known. No quality values exist for individual bases; no much larger clone is one base distant.

The rearranged chain carries TRBV4-1 and TRBJ2-3; TRBD1 is a weak D gene call, 6 bases matching. The sample comprised naive CD4+ T cells from blood. This specimen's cell subset or site label, per the study, means: true naive CD4+ T cells. The sequence derives from a woman aged 18-35 years with type 1 diabetes. CDR3 sequence: CASSPLGRGADRDTQYF. The DNA reads TGCGCCAGCAGCCCACTCGGTCGGGGAGCGGACAGAGATACGCAGTATTTT.